The present TCR beta chain was sequenced within a study of T cell changes during pregnancy in multiple sclerosis. Only in-frame clones appear in the TCRdb table, and some are missing; sequencing was by immunoSEQ multiplex PCR. The sample yields around 78,000 clones, 93% seen once. The count of this clone is one. Deletions cut 4 bases from V and 7 bases from J, with 15 bases between. The CDR3 loop spans 14 amino acids. Germline assignment: CDR1 SGHRS and CDR2 YFSETQ. This receptor was identified in a female donor with multiple sclerosis, enrolled in a pregnancy study. The chain is built from TRBV5-1 and TRBJ2-1, with a tentative D call TRBD1 (6 bases). Sample: peripheral blood, taken in the second trimester of pregnancy. In DNA form, the CDR3 reads TGCGCCAGCAGCAGGGGGACACAGGGAAATGAGCAGTTCTTC. The encoded protein is CASSRGTQGNEQFF.